This TCR beta chain comes out of a study of T cells expressing NK-cell markers. In generating TCR beta cDNA, 5'RACE template switching with UMIs was used. TCRdb reprocessed the 5' RACE reads and keeps a single row for each CDR3 protein, giving no DNA. The sample holds around 550,000 distinct CDR3 sequences. Germline CDR1 and CDR2: KGHSH and LQKENI. The CDR3 covers 12 residues. Sequencing used blood T cells: a sorted CD56 or NKG2C T cell subset, CD4+ or CD8+ T cells, or bulk PBMC T cells (not recorded which). The gene calls are TRBV18 and TRBJ2-7; without DNA, the TCRdb call of TRBD2 cannot be checked. The TCR was taken from a man aged 18 to 29 in good health. This CDR3 is CASSPAGDEQYF. The full variable domain, in which reference TRBV18 and TRBJ2-7 provide the parts outside the CDR3, is NAGVMQNPRHLVRRRGQEARLRCSPMKGHSHVYWYRQLPEEGLKFMVYLQKENIIDESGMPKERFSAEFPKEGPSILRIQQVVRGDSAAYFCASSPAGDEQYFGPGTRLTVT.